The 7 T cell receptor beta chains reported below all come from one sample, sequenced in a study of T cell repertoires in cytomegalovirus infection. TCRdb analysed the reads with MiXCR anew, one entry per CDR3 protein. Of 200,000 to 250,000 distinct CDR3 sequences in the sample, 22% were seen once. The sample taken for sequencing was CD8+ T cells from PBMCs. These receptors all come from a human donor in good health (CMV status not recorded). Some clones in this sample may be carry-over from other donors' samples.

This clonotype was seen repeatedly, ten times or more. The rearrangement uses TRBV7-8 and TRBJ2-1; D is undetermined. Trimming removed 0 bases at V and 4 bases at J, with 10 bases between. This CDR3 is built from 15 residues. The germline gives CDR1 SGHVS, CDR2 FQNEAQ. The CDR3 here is CASSLAVAPYNEQFF. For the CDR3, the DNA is TGTGCCAGCAGCTTAGCAGTAGCTCCATACAATGAGCAGTTCTTC.

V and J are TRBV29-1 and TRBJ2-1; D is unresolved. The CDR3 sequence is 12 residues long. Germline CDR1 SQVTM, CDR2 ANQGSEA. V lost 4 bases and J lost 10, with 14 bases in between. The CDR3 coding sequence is TGCAGCGTTGTCTTAGGCCGTGGGGAGCAGTTCTTC. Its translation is CSVVLGRGEQFF.

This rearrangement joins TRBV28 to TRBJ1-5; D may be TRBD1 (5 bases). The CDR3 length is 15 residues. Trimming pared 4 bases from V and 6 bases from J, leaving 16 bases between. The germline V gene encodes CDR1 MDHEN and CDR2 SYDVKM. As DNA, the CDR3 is TGTGCCAGCAGTTGGACGGCGGGGCCTTTTCAGCCCCAGCATTTT. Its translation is CASSWTAGPFQPQHF.

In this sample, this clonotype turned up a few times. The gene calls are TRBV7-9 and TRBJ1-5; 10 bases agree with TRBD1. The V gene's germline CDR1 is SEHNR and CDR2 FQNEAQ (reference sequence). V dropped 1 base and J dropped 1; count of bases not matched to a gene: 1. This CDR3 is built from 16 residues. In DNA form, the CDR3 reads TGTGCCAGCAGCTTAGGGGGACAGGGGAGCAATCAGCCCCAGCATTTT. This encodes CASSLGGQGSNQPQHF.

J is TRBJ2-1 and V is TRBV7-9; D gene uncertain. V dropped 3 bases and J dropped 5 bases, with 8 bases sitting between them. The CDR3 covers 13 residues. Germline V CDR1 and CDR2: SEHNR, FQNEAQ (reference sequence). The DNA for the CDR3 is TGTGCCAGCAGCTTTTTCCTTCACAATGAGCAGTTCTTC. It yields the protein CASSFFLHNEQFF.

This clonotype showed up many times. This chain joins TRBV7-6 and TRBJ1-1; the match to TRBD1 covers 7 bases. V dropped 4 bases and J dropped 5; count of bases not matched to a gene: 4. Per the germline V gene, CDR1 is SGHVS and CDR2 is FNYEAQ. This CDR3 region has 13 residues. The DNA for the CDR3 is TGTGCCAGCAGCTCGGACAGGCATACTGAAGCTTTCTTT. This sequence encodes CASSSDRHTEAFF.

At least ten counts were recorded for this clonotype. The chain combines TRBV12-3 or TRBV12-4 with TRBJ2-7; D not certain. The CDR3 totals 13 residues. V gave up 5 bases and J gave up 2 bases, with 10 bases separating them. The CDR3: CASSTADPYEQYF. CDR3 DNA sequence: TGTGCCAGCAGTACAGCCGACCCCTACGAGCAGTACTTC.